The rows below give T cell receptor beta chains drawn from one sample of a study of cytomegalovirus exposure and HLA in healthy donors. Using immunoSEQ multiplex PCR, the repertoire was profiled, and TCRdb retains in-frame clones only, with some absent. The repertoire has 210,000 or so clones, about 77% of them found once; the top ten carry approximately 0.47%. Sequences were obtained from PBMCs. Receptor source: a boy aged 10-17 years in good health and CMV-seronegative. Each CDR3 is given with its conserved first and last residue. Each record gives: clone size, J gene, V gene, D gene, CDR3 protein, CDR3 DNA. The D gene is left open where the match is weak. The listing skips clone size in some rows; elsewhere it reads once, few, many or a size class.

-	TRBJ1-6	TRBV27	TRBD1	CASTGWVTGGSPLHF	TGTGCCAGCACTGGGTGGGTAACAGGGGGTTCACCCCTCCACTTT
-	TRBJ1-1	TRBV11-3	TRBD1	CASSLGGGDLAFF	TGTGCCAGCAGCTTAGGAGGGGGCGATCTAGCTTTCTTT
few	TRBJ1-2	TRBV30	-	CAWRQGLPNSGYTF	TGTGCCTGGAGGCAGGGACTCCCCAACAGTGGCTACACCTTC
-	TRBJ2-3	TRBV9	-	CASSVVVGAPGLRDTQYF	TGTGCCAGCAGCGTAGTGGTGGGGGCTCCCGGTTTGCGAGATACGCAGTATTTT
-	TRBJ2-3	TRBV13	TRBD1	CASSLGLGQGATDTQYF	TGTGCCAGCAGCTTAGGACTCGGACAGGGGGCGACAGATACGCAGTATTTT
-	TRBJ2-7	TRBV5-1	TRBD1	CASSIDRATEQYF	TGCGCCAGCAGCATCGACAGGGCGACCGAGCAGTACTTC
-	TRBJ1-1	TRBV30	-	CAWSRTSNTEAFF	TGTGCCTGGAGTCGTACTTCGAACACTGAAGCTTTCTTT
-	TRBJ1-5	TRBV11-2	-	CASSLTVGNQPQHF	TGTGCCAGCAGCTTGACAGTTGGTAATCAGCCCCAGCATTTT
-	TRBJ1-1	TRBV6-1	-	CASTFGILNTEAFF	TGTGCCAGCACTTTCGGGATCCTGAACACTGAAGCTTTCTTT
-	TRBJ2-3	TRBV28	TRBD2	CASTLLAGGGTQYF	TGTGCCAGCACGCTACTAGCGGGGGGAGGCACGCAGTATTTT
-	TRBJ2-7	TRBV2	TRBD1	CASTLIGTGDPSYEQYF	TGTGCCAGCACTCTAATAGGGACAGGGGACCCCTCCTACGAGCAGTACTTC
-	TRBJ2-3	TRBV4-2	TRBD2	CASSQDPPAGETDTQYF	TGTGCCAGCAGCCAAGATCCTCCAGCGGGGGAGACAGATACGCAGTATTTT
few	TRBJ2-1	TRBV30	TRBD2	CALDSAGGPAAEQFF	TGTGCCCTCGATTCAGCGGGAGGCCCGGCCGCTGAGCAGTTCTTC
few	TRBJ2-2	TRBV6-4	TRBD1	CASSDSVAGGPGELFF	TGTGCCAGCAGTGACTCGGTTGCAGGGGGCCCCGGGGAGCTGTTTTTT
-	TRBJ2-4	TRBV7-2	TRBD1	CASSPVDRAGAKNIQYF	TGTGCCAGCAGCCCAGTCGACAGGGCGGGAGCCAAAAACATTCAGTACTTC
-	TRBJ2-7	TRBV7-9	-	CASSLGGNYEQYF	TGTGCCAGCAGCCTAGGAGGCAACTACGAGCAGTACTTC
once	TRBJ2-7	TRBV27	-	CAAGGKTGVNEQYF	TGTGCCGCAGGGGGGAAAACAGGGGTCAACGAGCAGTACTTC
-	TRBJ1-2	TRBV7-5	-	CVRSRHDGFSNYGYTF	TGTGTCAGAAGCCGACACGACGGTTTCTCTAACTATGGCTACACCTTC
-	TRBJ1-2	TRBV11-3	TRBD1	CASSNRASGQGVWYGYTF	TGTGCCAGCAGCAATCGGGCCAGTGGACAGGGGGTGTGGTATGGCTACACCTTC
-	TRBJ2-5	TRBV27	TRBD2	CASSRAGRETQYF	TGTGCCAGCAGCCGAGCGGGGAGAGAGACCCAGTACTTC
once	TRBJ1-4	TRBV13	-	CASSSRDLKLFF	TGTGCCAGCAGCTCCCGGGATCTAAAACTGTTTTTT
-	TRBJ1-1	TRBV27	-	CASSRAGGEAFF	TGTGCCAGCAGTAGGGCCGGGGGTGAAGCTTTCTTT
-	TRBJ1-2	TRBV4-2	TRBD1	CASSLPLDRVNGYTF	TGTGCCAGCAGCCTCCCCCTGGACAGGGTCAACGGCTACACCTTC
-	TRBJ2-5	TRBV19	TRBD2	CASSYSGNVGETQYF	TGTGCCAGTAGTTATAGCGGGAACGTTGGAGAGACCCAGTACTTC
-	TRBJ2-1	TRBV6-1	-	CASSEAVVAVNEQFF	TGTGCCAGCAGTGAAGCGGTAGTAGCGGTTAATGAGCAGTTCTTC
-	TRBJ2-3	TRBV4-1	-	CASSQEGRGDTDTQYF	TGCGCCAGCAGCCAAGAAGGCAGGGGGGACACAGATACGCAGTATTTT
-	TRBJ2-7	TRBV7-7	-	CASSLAVTYEQYF	TGTGCTAGCAGCTTAGCCGTAACCTACGAGCAGTACTTC
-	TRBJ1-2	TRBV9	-	CASSPGLSGSPRGYTF	TGTGCCAGCAGCCCCGGATTATCGGGTTCCCCTAGGGGCTACACCTTC
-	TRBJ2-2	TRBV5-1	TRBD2	CASRRTSVSTGELFF	TGCGCCAGCAGACGGACTAGCGTTAGCACCGGGGAGCTGTTTTTT
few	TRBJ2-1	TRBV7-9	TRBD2	CASGGESYNEQFF	TGTGCCAGCGGGGGGGAATCCTACAATGAGCAGTTCTTC
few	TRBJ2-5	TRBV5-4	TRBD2	CASRPGLAGEQYF	TGTGCCAGCAGGCCGGGACTAGCGGGGGAGCAGTACTTC
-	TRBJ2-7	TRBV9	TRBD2	CASSVGVAGAYEQYF	TGTGCCAGCAGCGTAGGCGTAGCGGGGGCCTACGAGCAGTACTTC
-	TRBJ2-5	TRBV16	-	CASSQSRETQYF	TGTGCCAGCAGCCAATCCCGGGAGACCCAGTACTTC
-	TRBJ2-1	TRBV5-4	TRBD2	CASSPSGLAGGGEQFF	TGTGCCAGCAGCCCCTCAGGGTTAGCGGGAGGGGGTGAGCAGTTCTTC
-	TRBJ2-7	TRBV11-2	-	CASSPRSWQGSAEQYF	TGTGCCAGCAGCCCGCGCTCGTGGCAGGGTTCCGCCGAGCAGTACTTC
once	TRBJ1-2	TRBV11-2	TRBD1	CASSLGQGNGYTF	TGTGCCAGCAGCCTGGGACAGGGGAACGGCTACACCTTC
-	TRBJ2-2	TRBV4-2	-	CASSLQWPPRNTGELFF	TGTGCCAGCAGCCTCCAGTGGCCCCCACGGAACACCGGGGAGCTGTTTTTT
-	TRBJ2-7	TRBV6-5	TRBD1	CASSGTVSTYEQYF	TGTGCCAGCAGTGGGACAGTAAGTACCTACGAGCAGTACTTC
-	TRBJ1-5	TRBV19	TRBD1	CASRLAGQGSQPQHF	TGTGCCAGTAGGTTGGCGGGACAGGGGTCCCAGCCCCAGCATTTT
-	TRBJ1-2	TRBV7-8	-	CASSRGGDYGYTF	TGTGCCAGCAGCCGCGGGGGCGACTATGGCTACACCTTC
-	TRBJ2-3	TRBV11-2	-	CASSFRGGHAFTDTQYF	TGTGCCAGCAGCTTTCGAGGAGGGCACGCCTTCACAGATACGCAGTATTTT
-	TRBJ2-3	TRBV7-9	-	CSSSSMIRRTYSTDTQYF	TGTTCCAGCAGCTCCATGATTAGGCGGACTTATAGCACAGATACGCAGTATTTT
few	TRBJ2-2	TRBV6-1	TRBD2	CASSGGAGQNTGELFF	TGTGCCAGCAGTGGGGGAGCGGGGCAAAACACCGGGGAGCTGTTTTTT
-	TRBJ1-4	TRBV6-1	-	CASSEGEGGNEKLFF	TGTGCCAGCAGTGAAGGAGAGGGTGGTAATGAAAAACTGTTTTTT
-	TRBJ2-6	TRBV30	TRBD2	CAWSRLAGGPSGANVLTF	TGTGCCTGGAGTCGGCTAGCGGGAGGGCCGTCGGGGGCCAACGTCCTGACTTTC
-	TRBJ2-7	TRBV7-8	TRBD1	CASSLGQEYEQYF	TGTGCCAGCAGCCTCGGACAGGAGTACGAGCAGTACTTC